The 11 T cell receptor beta chains listed next were all sequenced from one sample in a study of blood T cell repertoires in COVID-19. Some clones are missing from TCRdb's copy, which holds only in-frame ones; the method was immunoSEQ multiplex PCR. Seen here are approximately 160,000 clones, about 86% observed once, and the top ten hold 5.5% to 7%. Sequenced material: peripheral blood. The receptors originated from a man aged 50-60 years with active or convalescent COVID-19.

This clone was counted once. This chain uses TRBV2 with TRBJ1-5; D might be TRBD1 (5 bases). Per the germline V gene, CDR1 is SNHLY and CDR2 is FYNNEI. Trimming removed 5 bases from V and 15 bases from J, with 20 bases in between. The CDR3 spans 13 residues. The CDR3, as DNA: TGTGCCAGCAGTACCGATGGACGGACACTTGGGCATTTT. Its protein is CASSTDGRTLGHF. The variable domain in full, completed from reference TRBV2 and TRBJ1-5, reads EPEVTQTPSHQVTQMGQEVILRCVPISNHLYFYWYRQILGQKVEFLVSFYNNEISEKSEIFDDQFSVERPDGSNFTLKIRSTKLEDSAMYFCASSTDGRTLGHFGDGTRLSIL.

To note about this clone: Other nucleotide sequences from this sample produce the same CDR3. This chain uses TRBV7-9 with TRBJ1-4; 7 bases are shared with TRBD1. Germline CDR1 is SEHNR and CDR2 is FQNEAQ (reference sequence). This CDR3 contains 15 residues. Unmatched junction bases numbered 6, after V lost 5 bases and J lost 3 bases. CDR3 sequence reads: CASSTDRAANEKLFF. In DNA, the CDR3 is TGTGCCAGCAGCACCGACAGGGCCGCTAATGAAAAACTGTTTTTT.

V and J are TRBV4-1 and TRBJ1-5; D call uncertain. Germline CDR1 MGHRA, CDR2 YSYEKL. The germline V and J ends were trimmed by 0 bases and 5 bases, with 8 bases remaining between them. This CDR3 is built from 14 residues. The CDR3 sequence: CASSQDESDQPQHF. In DNA form, the CDR3 reads TGCGCCAGCAGCCAAGATGAGAGCGATCAGCCCCAGCATTTT.

The chain uses TRBV9 and TRBJ1-3; TRBD1 might be the D (5 bases). The CDR3 spans 14 residues. Germline-derived CDR1 and CDR2 are SGDLS and YYNGEE. The V end was cut by 4 bases, the J end by 3 bases, with 11 bases between. CDR3 amino acids: CASSQGKIGNTIYF. CDR3 nucleotides: TGTGCCAGCAGCCAGGGTAAGATTGGAAACACCATATATTTT.

This sequence joins TRBV30 and TRBJ1-1; D gene ambiguous. The CDR3 covers 13 residues. The germline gives CDR1 GTSNPN, CDR2 SVGIG (reference sequence). Between the trimmed V and J ends, which lost 0 bases and 0 bases, there was a span of 5 bases. The CDR3 protein is CAWSVSVNTEAFF. The CDR3 DNA reads as TGTGCCTGGAGTGTAAGCGTGAACACTGAAGCTTTCTTT.

The J gene is TRBJ1-4, the V gene TRBV2; TRBD1 agrees at 7 bases. This CDR3 region has 14 residues. The V segment lost 6 bases and the J segment 4 bases; nucleotides outside the gene matches: 5. The germline CDR1 and CDR2 sequences are SNHLY and FYNNEI. The CDR3 bases are TGTGCCAGCAGAGGGACAGACTTTAATGAAAAACTGTTTTTT. Its protein is CASRGTDFNEKLFF.

The V gene is TRBV15, the J gene TRBJ2-3, with D maybe TRBD2 (6 bases). The CDR3 runs to 16 residues. V lost 1 base and J lost 5, with 16 bases in between. Germline loops: CDR1 LNHNV, CDR2 YYDKDF (reference sequence). CDR3 DNA sequence: TGTGCCACCAGCAGAGCCCTAGATGGTAGCGGAGATACGCAGTATTTT. It yields the protein CATSRALDGSGDTQYF. Combining the CDR3 with reference TRBV15 and TRBJ2-3 gives the whole variable domain DAMVIQNPRYQVTQFGKPVTLSCSQTLNHNVMYWYQQKSSQAPKLLFHYYDKDFNNEADTPDNFQSRRPNTSFCFLDIRSPGLGDTAMYLCATSRALDGSGDTQYFGPGTRLTVL.

The chain has TRBV19 and TRBJ1-2; no clear D gene. The CDR3 is made up of 12 amino acids. The germline V gene has CDR1 LNHDA and CDR2 SQIVND (reference sequence). The V end was cut by 6 bases, the J end by 7 bases, with 12 bases between. The CDR3 reads CASREGGIGYTF. Written as DNA, the CDR3 is TGTGCCAGTAGAGAGGGAGGGATTGGCTACACCTTC. The variable domain in full, with the rest retrieved from reference TRBV19 and TRBJ1-2, is DGGITQSPKYLFRKEGQNVTLSCEQNLNHDAMYWYRQDPGQGLRLIYYSQIVNDFQKGDIAEGYSVSREKKESFPLTVTSAQKNPTAFYLCASREGGIGYTFGSGTRLTVV.

The CDR3 bases are TGTGCCAGCAGCAGAGGGACTAGCGGGGTCTACGAGCAGTACTTC. Translation: CASSRGTSGVYEQYF. The V and J genes are TRBV5-4 and TRBJ2-7; 13 nucleotides agree with TRBD2. V was clipped by 4 bases and J by 3 bases; unmatched bases: 4. The germline gives CDR1 SGHNT, CDR2 YYREEE (reference sequence). The CDR3 consists of 15 residues.

The chain joins TRBV5-1 to TRBJ2-7, with 11 nucleotides matching TRBD1. This CDR3 is 15 amino acids long. J gave up 5 bases and V 7 bases, and 11 bases lay outside the gene matches. Germline CDR1 and CDR2: SGHRS and YFSETQ. CDR3 bases: TGCGCCAGCGGGTCGCATGGACAGGGGGCAGACGAGCAGTACTTC. Its protein product is CASGSHGQGADEQYF.

For the CDR3, the DNA is TGTGCCAGCAGCTTAGTTGGGCTTAACACAGATACGCAGTATTTT. It specifies CASSLVGLNTDTQYF. The chain couples TRBV11-2 to TRBJ2-3, with D unresolved. This CDR3 region has 15 residues. Germline lookup yields CDR1 SGHAT and CDR2 FQNNGV. The ends were cut back, 1 base at V and 2 bases at J, with 10 bases in the middle.